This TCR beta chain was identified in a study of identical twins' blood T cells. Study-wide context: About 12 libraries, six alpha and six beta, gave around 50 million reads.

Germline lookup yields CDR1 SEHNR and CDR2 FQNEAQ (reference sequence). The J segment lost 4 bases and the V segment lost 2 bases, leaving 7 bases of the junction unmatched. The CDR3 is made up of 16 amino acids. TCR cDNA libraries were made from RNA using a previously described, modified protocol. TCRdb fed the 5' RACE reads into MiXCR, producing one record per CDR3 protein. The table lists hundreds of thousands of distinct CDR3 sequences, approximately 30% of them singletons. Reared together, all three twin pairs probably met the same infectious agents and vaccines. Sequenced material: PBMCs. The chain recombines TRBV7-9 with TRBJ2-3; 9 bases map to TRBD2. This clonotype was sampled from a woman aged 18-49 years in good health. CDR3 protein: CASSLSGLAFPDTQYF. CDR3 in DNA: TGTGCCAGCAGCTTAAGTGGACTAGCGTTCCCAGATACGCAGTATTTT.